Sequencing of this T cell receptor beta chain was carried out in a study of T-cell memory formation after mild COVID-19. For the study at large: TCR clusters were mostly donor specific.

There are many counts of this clonotype. What it binds is unknown. From 5'RACE with constant-segment primers came TCR alpha and TCR beta cDNA libraries that carried sample barcodes and UMIs. TCRdb reanalysed the 5' RACE reads using MiXCR and keeps one entry per CDR3 protein. The table includes about 6,100 distinct CDR3 sequences, around 20% detected once. CDR1 is SEHNR and CDR2 is FQNEAQ in the germline V gene (reference sequence). The V end lost 2 bases, the J end lost 7 bases, and 33 bases lay between the germline ends. The CDR3 is 20 residues long. Overall study results and limits: Shrinking CD4+ clones were chiefly CM and EM; CD8+ ones were chiefly EMRA.

Sample: PBMCs or a T cell subset sorted from them (not recorded which). The V and J genes are TRBV7-9 and TRBJ2-7; tentatively, D is TRBD1 or TRBD2 (5 bases each). The TCR sequence derives from an adult woman who had mild COVID-19 (a few samples of this study predate the infection). Cell type and time point are not known. Here the CDR3 DNA reads TGTGCCAGCAGCTTATCCCCTCCCCCCATTAGGGGACCAGCCAGGTGGGAGCAGTACTTC. Amino acid sequence: CASSLSPPPIRGPARWEQYF.